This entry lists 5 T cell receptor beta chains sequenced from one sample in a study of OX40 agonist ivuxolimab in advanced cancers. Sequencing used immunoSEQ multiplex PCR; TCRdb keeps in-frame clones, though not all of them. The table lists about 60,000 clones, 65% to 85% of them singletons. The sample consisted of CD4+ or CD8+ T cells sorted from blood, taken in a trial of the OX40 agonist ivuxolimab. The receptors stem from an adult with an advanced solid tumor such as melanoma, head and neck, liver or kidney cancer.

The CDR3 spells CASSLTGSSYNSPLHF. The CDR3, as DNA: TGTGCCAGCAGCTTAACCGGGAGCTCCTATAATTCACCCCTCCACTTT. This chain joins TRBV11-2 and TRBJ1-6; no clear D gene. This CDR3 is built from 16 residues. Trimming removed 2 bases from V and 0 bases from J, with 8 bases in between. CDR1 SGHAT and CDR2 FQNNGV come from the germline V gene.

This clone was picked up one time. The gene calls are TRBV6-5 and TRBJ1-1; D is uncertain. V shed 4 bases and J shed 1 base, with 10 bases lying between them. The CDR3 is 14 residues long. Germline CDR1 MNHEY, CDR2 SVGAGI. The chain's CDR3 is CASSFWEGNTEAFF. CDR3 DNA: TGTGCCAGCAGTTTCTGGGAGGGGAACACTGAAGCTTTCTTT.

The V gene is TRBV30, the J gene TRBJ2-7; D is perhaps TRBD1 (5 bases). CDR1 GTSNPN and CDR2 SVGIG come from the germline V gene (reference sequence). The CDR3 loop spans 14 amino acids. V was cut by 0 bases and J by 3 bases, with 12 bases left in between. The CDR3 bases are TGTGCCTGGAGTGTATCCCAGGGTGGCTACGAGCAGTACTTC. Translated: CAWSVSQGGYEQYF. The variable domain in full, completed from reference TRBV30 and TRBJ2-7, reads SQTIHQWPATLVQPVGSPLSLECTVEGTSNPNLYWYRQAAGRGLQLLFYSVGIGQISSEVPQNLSASRPQDRQFILSSKKLLLSDSGFYLCAWSVSQGGYEQYFGPGTRLTVT.

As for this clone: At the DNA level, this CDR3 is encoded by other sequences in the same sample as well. CDR3 region: CASSTPGTRDTGELFF. The CDR3 coding sequence is TGTGCCAGCAGTACACCCGGGACAAGAGACACCGGGGAGCTGTTTTTT. The rearrangement joins TRBV25-1 to TRBJ2-2; possibly TRBD1 for D (6 bases). CDR1 MGHDK and CDR2 SYGVNS come from the germline V gene. V was clipped by 5 bases and J by 3 bases, with 16 bases between them. The CDR3 length is 16 residues.

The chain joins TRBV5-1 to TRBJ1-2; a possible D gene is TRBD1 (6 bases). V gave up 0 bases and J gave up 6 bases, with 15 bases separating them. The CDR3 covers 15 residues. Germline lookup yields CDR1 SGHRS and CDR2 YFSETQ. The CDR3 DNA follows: TGCGCCAGCAGCTTGGTTCAGGGGCTGTTGGATGGCTACACCTTC. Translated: CASSLVQGLLDGYTF.